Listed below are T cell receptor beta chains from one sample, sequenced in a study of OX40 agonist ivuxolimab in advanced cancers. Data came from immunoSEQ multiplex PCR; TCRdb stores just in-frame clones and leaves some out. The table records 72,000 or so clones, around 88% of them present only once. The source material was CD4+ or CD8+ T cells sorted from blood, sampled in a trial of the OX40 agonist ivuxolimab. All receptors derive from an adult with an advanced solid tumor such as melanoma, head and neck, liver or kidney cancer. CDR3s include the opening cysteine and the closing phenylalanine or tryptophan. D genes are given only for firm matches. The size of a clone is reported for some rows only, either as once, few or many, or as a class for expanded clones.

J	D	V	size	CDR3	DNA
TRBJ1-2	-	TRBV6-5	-	CASSNDRQGGYTF	TGTGCCAGCAGTAATGACCGCCAGGGTGGCTACACCTTC
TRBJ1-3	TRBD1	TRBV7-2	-	CASSRAGGFGNTIYF	TGTGCCAGCAGCCGTGCAGGGGGCTTCGGAAACACCATATATTTT
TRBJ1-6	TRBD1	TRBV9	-	CASSVGDRAYNSPLHF	TGTGCCAGCAGCGTAGGGGACAGGGCTTATAATTCACCCCTCCACTTT
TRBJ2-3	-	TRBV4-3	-	CASSQDIGAGLMADTQYF	TGCGCCAGCAGCCAAGATATCGGGGCGGGACTGATGGCAGATACGCAGTATTTT
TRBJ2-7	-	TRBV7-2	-	CASSRGGGWVEQYF	TGTGCCAGCAGCCGAGGGGGTGGTTGGGTCGAGCAGTACTTC
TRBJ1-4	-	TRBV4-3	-	CASSPGGGRVEKLFF	TGCGCCAGCAGCCCCGGGGGGGGACGAGTAGAAAAACTGTTTTTT
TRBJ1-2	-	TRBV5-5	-	CASTLSGGTANYGYTF	TGTGCCAGCACTCTTTCCGGGGGGACCGCAAACTATGGCTACACCTTC
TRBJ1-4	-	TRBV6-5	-	CASSYGGRANEKLFF	TGTGCCAGCAGTTACGGAGGCAGGGCGAATGAAAAACTGTTTTTT
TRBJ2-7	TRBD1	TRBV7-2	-	CASSWDRGYEQYF	TGTGCCAGCAGCTGGGACAGGGGATACGAGCAGTACTTC
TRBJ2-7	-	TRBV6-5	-	CASSYSDPSSYEQYF	TGTGCCAGCAGTTACTCGGATCCGAGCTCCTACGAGCAGTACTTC
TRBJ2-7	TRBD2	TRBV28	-	CASSRGLAGGPGEQYF	TGTGCCAGCAGTAGGGGACTAGCGGGGGGGCCTGGAGAGCAGTACTTC
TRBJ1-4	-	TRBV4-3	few	CASSQGAIATNEKLFF	TGCGCCAGCAGCCAAGGGGCTATCGCAACTAATGAAAAACTGTTTTTT
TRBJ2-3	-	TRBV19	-	CASSTLPRARRGWDTQYF	TGTGCCAGTAGTACCCTCCCCCGGGCCAGGCGAGGTTGGGATACGCAGTATTTT
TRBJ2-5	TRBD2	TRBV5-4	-	CASSYGLAGAVQETQYF	TGTGCCAGCAGTTACGGACTAGCGGGGGCCGTCCAAGAGACCCAGTACTTC
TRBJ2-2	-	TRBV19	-	CASTARTNTGELFF	TGTGCCAGTACGGCCCGGACAAACACCGGGGAGCTGTTTTTT
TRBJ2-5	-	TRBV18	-	CASSPRTSEQETQYF	TGTGCCAGCTCACCACGAACGTCTGAACAAGAGACCCAGTACTTC
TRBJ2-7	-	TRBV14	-	CASSQEGHYEQYF	TGTGCCAGCAGCCAAGAGGGCCACTACGAGCAGTACTTC
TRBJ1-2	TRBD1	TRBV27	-	CASKGDRARGYTF	TGTGCCAGCAAAGGGGACAGGGCTCGTGGCTACACCTTC
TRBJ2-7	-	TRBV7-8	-	CASSLGPPAIAAEQYF	TGTGCCAGCAGCTTAGGGCCTCCAGCGATTGCGGCCGAGCAGTACTTC
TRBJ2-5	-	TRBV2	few	CASSETVGGTQYF	TGTGCCAGCAGTGAGACAGTCGGCGGGACCCAGTACTTC
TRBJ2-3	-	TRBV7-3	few	CASSPRSNRDTQYF	TGTGCCAGCAGCCCACGGTCCAATAGGGATACGCAGTATTTT
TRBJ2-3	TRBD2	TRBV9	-	CASSVEGWGAGAGDTQYF	TGTGCCAGCAGCGTAGAAGGTTGGGGAGCGGGGGCAGGGGATACGCAGTATTTT
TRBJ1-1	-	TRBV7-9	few	CASSSLSWGRAFF	TGTGCCAGCAGCTCCCTTAGTTGGGGCAGGGCTTTCTTT
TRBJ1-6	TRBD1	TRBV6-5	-	CASTAGAGGNSPLHF	TGTGCCAGCACCGCCGGGGCAGGGGGGAATTCACCCCTCCACTTT
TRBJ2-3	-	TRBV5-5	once	CASSLDRVTDTQYF	TGTGCCAGCAGCTTGGATAGGGTCACAGATACGCAGTATTTT
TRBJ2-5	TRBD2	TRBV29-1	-	CSVVPSGNQETQYF	TGCAGCGTTGTGCCTAGCGGCAACCAAGAGACCCAGTACTTC
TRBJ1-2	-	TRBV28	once	CASSRSSGYTF	TGTGCCAGCAGCCGATCTAGTGGCTACACCTTC
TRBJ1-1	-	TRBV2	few	CASRTDIGTEAFF	TGTGCCAGCAGGACCGACATCGGCACTGAAGCTTTCTTT